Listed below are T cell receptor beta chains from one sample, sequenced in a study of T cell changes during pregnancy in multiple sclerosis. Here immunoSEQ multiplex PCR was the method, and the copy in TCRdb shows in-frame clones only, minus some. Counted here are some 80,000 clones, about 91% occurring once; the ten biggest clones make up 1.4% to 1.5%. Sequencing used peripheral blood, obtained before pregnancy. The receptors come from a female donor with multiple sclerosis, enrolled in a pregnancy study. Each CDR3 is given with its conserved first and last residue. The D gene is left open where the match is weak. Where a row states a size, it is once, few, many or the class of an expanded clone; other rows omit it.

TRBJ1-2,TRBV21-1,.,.,TGTGCCAGCAGCAAAGCCAGACAGGATTACTATGGCTACACCTTC,CASSKARQDYYGYTF
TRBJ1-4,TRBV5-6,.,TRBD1,TGTGCCAGCAGCAAGACAGGGGGTAGGGATGAAAAACTGTTTTTT,CASSKTGGRDEKLFF
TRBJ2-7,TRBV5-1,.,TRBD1,TGCGCCAGCAGTCCGGGGACAGGGCAACACGAGCAGTACTTC,CASSPGTGQHEQYF
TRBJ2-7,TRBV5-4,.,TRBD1,TGTGCCAGCAGGCACGTACAGGGGGCAGGGGAGCAGTACTTC,CASRHVQGAGEQYF
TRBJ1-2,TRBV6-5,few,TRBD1,TGTGCCAGCAAGATGGACAGGGCCGGCGGCTACACCTTC,CASKMDRAGGYTF
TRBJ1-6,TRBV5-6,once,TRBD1,TGTGCCAGCAGCCCCCGGACAGGGGGACGTAATTCACCCCTCCACTTT,CASSPRTGGRNSPLHF
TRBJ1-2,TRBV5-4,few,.,TGTGCCAGCAGCTCGCTACAGGGCCACTATGGCTACACCTTC,CASSSLQGHYGYTF
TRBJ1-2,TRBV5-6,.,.,TGTGCCAGCAGCTTGAAGTTGCCCGCGGAACTTGGCTACACCTTC,CASSLKLPAELGYTF
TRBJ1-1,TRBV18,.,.,TGTGCCAGCTCACCCCTGGGGCCTGGGATGAACACTGAAGCTTTCTTT,CASSPLGPGMNTEAFF
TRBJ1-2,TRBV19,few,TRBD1,TGTGCCAGTAATGCTCAGGGGGCCAACTATGGCTACACCTTC,CASNAQGANYGYTF
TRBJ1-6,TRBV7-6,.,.,TGTGCCAGCAGCTTGAGGGGGGGCCCGGAAGAAACCCATAATTCACCCCTCCACTTT,CASSLRGGPEETHNSPLHF
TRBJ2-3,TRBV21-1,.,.,TGTGCCAGCAGCTCCGGGACAGGGGCAGATACGCAGTATTTT,CASSSGTGADTQYF
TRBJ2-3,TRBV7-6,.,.,TGTGCCAGCAGCTTAGGGGAGCGAGGTACGCAGTATTTT,CASSLGERGTQYF
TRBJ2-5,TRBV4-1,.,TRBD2,TGCGCCAGCAGCCAAGATTATGATATGCGGGGGGGCGGGGAGACCCAGTACTTC,CASSQDYDMRGGGETQYF
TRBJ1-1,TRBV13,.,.,TGTGCCAGCAGCTTAGTGGAGAGAACTGAAGCTTTCTTT,CASSLVERTEAFF
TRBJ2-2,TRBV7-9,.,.,TGTGCCAGCAGCTTAATGGACATCGTCACCGGGGAGCTGTTTTTT,CASSLMDIVTGELFF
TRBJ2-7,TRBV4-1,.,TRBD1,TGCGCCAGCAGCCAAGATGTACAGGGGGTCGACGAGCAGTACTTC,CASSQDVQGVDEQYF
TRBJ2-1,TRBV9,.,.,TGTGCCAGCAGCGTAGATCCCTGGGGTTTCGAGGGCAATGAGCAGTTCTTC,CASSVDPWGFEGNEQFF
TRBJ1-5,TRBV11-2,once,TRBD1,TGTGCCAGCAGCTTAACAGGGGCCTTCAATCAGCCCCAGCATTTT,CASSLTGAFNQPQHF
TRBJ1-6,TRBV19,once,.,TGTGCCAGTAGTATATGGGACACAAACAATTCACCCCTCCACTTT,CASSIWDTNNSPLHF
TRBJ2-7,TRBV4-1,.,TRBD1,TGCGCCAGCAGCCAAGAATCCGGGACAGGGTACTACGAGCAGTACTTC,CASSQESGTGYYEQYF
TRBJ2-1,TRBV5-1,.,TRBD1,TGCGCCAGCAGCGCGGGACAGGGGAACGATGAGCAGTTCTTC,CASSAGQGNDEQFF
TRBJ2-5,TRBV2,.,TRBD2,TGTGCCAGCACCCCCGGGACTAGCGGGGGGGCGCGGGAGACCCAGTACTTC,CASTPGTSGGARETQYF
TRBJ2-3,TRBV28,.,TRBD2,TGTGCCAGCAGTCCCCTCGGCGGGGGTATACAATGGGCAGATACGCAGTATTTT,CASSPLGGGIQWADTQYF
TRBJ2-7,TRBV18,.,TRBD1,TGTGCCAGCTCGCCCCCCGGACAGGGGAACTTCCACGAGCAGTACTTC,CASSPPGQGNFHEQYF
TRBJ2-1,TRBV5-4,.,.,TGTGCCAGCAGCTTGGTTAGCAGGGGAAACAATGAGCAGTTCTTC,CASSLVSRGNNEQFF
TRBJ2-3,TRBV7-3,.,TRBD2,TGTGCCAGCAGCTTAAATCCCACGACTAGCGACAGCACAGATACGCAGTATTTT,CASSLNPTTSDSTDTQYF
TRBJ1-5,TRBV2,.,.,TGTGCCAGCAGTGAGGCCAGGGTGGATCAGCCCCAGCATTTT,CASSEARVDQPQHF
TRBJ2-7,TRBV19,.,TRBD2,TGTGCCAGTAGTCGGGGGGGGACAAATTACGAGCAGTACTTC,CASSRGGTNYEQYF
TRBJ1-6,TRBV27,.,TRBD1,TGTGCCAGCAGTCCCCTTACGGGGACAGGCTTGAATTCACCCCTCCACTTT,CASSPLTGTGLNSPLHF
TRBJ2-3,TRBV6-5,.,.,TGTGCCAGCCGGGACTCCGTTTCAGATACGCAGTATTTT,CASRDSVSDTQYF
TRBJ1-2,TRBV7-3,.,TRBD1,TGTGCCAGCAGCTTAACAGGGGGCGACTATGGCTACACCTTC,CASSLTGGDYGYTF
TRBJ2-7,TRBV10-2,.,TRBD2,TGCGCCAGCAGTGATACTAGCGGGTTAGGGACCTACGAGCAGTACTTC,CASSDTSGLGTYEQYF
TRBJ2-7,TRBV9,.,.,TGTGCCAGCAGCGTATATCAACACCCCTACGAGCAGTACTTC,CASSVYQHPYEQYF
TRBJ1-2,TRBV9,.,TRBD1,TGTGCCAGCAGCGTAGAGGTGGGGACAGGGCGACCTAACTATGGCTACACCTTC,CASSVEVGTGRPNYGYTF
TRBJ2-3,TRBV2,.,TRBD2,TGTGCCAGCAGGTCAGCGGGGGTCCGCACAGATACGCAGTATTTT,CASRSAGVRTDTQYF
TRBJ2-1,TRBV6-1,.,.,TGTGCCAGCAATGAAAGGACAGAAACCTACAATGAGCAGTTCTTC,CASNERTETYNEQFF
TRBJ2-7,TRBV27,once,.,TGTGCCAGCAGGGGCGGGGCCAATTCCTACGAGCAGTACTTC,CASRGGANSYEQYF
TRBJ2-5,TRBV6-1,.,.,TGTGCCAGCAATGACCGCGGGGCAGAGACCCAGTACTTC,CASNDRGAETQYF
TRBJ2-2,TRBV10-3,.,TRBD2,TGTGCCACCATTCCGGGACTAGCGGGGGCCGACACCGGGGAGCTGTTTTTT,CATIPGLAGADTGELFF